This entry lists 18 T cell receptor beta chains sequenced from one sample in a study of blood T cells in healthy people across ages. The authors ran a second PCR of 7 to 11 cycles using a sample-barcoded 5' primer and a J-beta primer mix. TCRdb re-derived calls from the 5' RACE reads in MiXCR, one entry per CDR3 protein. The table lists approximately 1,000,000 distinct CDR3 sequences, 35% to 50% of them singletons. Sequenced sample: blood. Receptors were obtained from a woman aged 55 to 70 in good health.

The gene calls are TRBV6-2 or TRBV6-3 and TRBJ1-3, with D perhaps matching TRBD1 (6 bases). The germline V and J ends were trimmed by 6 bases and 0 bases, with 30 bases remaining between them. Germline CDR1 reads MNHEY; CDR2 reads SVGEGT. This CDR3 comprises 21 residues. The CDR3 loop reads CASSPNPRTDQRNLSGNTIYF. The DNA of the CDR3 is TGTGCCAGCAGCCCCAACCCTCGGACAGATCAACGCAACCTCTCTGGAAACACCATATATTTT.

CDR3 in amino acids: CATSRDYPSTDTQYF. CDR3 DNA: TGTGCCACCAGCAGAGATTACCCCAGCACAGATACGCAGTATTTT. The chain employs TRBV15 and TRBJ2-3; D ambiguous. The CDR3 has 15 amino acids. V lost 0 bases, J lost 0 bases, and 7 bases lay in between. Germline CDR1 reads LNHNV; CDR2 reads YYDKDF (reference sequence).

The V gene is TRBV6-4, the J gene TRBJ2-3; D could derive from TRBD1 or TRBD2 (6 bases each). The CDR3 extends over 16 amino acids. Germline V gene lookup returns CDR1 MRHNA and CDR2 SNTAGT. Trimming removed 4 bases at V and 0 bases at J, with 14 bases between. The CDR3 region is CASSAEGGVSTDTQYF. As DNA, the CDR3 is TGTGCCAGCAGTGCCGAGGGGGGTGTGAGCACAGATACGCAGTATTTT.

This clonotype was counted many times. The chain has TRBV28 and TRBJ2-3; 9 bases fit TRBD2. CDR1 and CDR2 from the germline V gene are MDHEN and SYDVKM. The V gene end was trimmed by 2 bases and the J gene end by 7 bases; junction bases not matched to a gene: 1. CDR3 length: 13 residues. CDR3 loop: CASSLASGNTQYF. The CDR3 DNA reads TGTGCCAGCAGTTTAGCTAGCGGGAATACGCAGTATTTT.

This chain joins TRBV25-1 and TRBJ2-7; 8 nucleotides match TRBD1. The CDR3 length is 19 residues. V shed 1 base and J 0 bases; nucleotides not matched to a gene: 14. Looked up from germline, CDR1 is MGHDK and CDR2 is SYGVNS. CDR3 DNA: TGTGCCAGCAGTGAATTCTTCGGCAACGGAGACAGGGGCTCCTACGAGCAGTACTTC. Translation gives CASSEFFGNGDRGSYEQYF.

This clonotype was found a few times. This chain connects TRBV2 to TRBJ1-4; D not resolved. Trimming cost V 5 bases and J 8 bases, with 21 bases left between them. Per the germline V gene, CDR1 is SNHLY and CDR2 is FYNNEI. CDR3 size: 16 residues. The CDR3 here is CASSFGLDGVAEKLFF. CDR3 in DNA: TGTGCCAGCAGTTTCGGCCTTGACGGTGTGGCGGAAAAACTGTTTTTT.

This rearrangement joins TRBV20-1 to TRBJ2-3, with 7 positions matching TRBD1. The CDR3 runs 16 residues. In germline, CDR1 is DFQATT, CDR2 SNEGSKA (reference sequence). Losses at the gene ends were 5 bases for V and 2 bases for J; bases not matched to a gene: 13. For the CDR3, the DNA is TGCAGTGCTTCCCTGACAGGGAGCGTTGTCACAGATACGCAGTATTTT. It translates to CSASLTGSVVTDTQYF.

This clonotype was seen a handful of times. The CDR3 DNA reads as TGTGCCTGGAGTACAAGCGGCACAGATACGCAGTATTTT. It is translated as CAWSTSGTDTQYF. The chain uses TRBV30 and TRBJ2-3, with D unresolved. The CDR3 extends over 13 amino acids. The germline V gene has CDR1 GTSNPN and CDR2 SVGIG (reference sequence). Trimming pared 2 bases from V and 1 base from J, leaving 7 bases between.

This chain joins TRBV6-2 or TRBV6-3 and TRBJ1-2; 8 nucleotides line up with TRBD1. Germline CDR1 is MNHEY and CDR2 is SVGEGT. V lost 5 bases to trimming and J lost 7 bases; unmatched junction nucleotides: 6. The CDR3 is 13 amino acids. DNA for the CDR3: TGTGCCAGCAGTCCGACAGGGGAGAGTGGCTACACCTTC. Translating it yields CASSPTGESGYTF.

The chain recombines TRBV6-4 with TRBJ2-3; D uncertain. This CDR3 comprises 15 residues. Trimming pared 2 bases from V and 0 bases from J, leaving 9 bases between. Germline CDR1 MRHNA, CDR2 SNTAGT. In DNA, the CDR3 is TGTGCCAGCAGTGACGCCCAGGCTAGCACAGATACGCAGTATTTT. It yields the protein CASSDAQASTDTQYF.

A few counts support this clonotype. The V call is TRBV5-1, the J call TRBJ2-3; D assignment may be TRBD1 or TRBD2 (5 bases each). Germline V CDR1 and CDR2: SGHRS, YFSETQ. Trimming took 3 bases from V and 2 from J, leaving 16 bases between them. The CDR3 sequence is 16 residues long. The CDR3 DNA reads TGCGCCAGCAGCTCCCACTTGGGGGAGTTCACAGATACGCAGTATTTT. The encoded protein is CASSSHLGEFTDTQYF.

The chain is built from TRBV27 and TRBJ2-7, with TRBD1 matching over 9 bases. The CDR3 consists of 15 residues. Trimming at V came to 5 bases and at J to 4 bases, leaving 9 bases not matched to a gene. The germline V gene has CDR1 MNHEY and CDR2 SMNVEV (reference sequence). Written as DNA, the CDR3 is TGTGCCAGCAGTCTACAGGGGGCTCCTCTTTACGAGCAGTACTTC. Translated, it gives CASSLQGAPLYEQYF.

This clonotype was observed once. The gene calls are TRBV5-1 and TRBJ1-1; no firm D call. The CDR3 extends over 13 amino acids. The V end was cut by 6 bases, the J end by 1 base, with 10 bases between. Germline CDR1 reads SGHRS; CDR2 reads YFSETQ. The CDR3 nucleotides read TGCGCCAGCAACCTTTTGGGGAACACTGAAGCTTTCTTT. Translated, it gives CASNLLGNTEAFF.

As DNA, the CDR3 is TGCGCCAGCAGCTTGGCCGGGGGAAGGGAAGAAAAACTGTTTTTT. Encoded protein: CASSLAGGREEKLFF. The chain joins TRBV5-1 to TRBJ1-4, with TRBD1 as a possible D gene (5 bases). CDR3 length equals 15 residues. Trimming shortened V by 0 bases and J by 8 bases, and 14 bases separated the two germline ends. The germline CDR1 and CDR2 sequences are SGHRS and YFSETQ.

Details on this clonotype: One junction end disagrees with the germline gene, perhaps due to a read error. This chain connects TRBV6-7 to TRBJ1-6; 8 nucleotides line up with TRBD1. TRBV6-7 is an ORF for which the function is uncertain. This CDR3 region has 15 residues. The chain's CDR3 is CTSSYSGQANSPLHF. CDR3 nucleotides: TGTACCAGCAGTTACTCGGGACAGGCTAATTCACCCCTCCACTTT.

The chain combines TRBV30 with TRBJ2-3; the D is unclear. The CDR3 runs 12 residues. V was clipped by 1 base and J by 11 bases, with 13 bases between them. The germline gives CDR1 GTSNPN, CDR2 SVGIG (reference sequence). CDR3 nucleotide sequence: TGTGCCTGGAGTGGCTACTCTCTAGGGCAGTATTTT. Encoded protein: CAWSGYSLGQYF.

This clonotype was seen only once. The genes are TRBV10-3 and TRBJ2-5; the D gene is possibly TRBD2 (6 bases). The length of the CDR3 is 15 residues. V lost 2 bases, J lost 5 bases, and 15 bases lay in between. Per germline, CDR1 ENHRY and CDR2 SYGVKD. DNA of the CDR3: TGTGCCATCAGTGAGGGGAGGATACCTTCGGAGACCCAGTACTTC. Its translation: CAISEGRIPSETQYF.

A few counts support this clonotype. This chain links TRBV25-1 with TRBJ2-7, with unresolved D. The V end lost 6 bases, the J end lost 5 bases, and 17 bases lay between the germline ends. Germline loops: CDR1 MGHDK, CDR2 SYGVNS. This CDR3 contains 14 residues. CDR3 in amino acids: CASSPVLGPDEQYF. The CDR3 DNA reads TGTGCCAGCAGCCCAGTTCTTGGTCCCGACGAGCAGTACTTC.